The 11 T cell receptor beta chains in this list originate from one sample, sequenced in a study of T cell clones after liver transplantation. TCRdb's copy holds only in-frame clones and misses some; the assay was immunoSEQ multiplex PCR. Of over 90,000 clones in the sample, 80% to 90% were seen once. The source was CD4+ T cells from blood, collected around 44 months after liver transplant. These receptors were obtained from a human patient who received a liver transplant. Some T cells may be the graft donor's.

This sequence joins TRBV14 and TRBJ2-3; no firm D call. Trimming left V 0 bases short and J 0 bases short, with 7 bases between. CDR3 length: 15 amino acids. Germline lookup yields CDR1 SGHDN and CDR2 FVKESK. This CDR3 is CASSQERVSTDTQYF. In DNA form, the CDR3 reads TGTGCCAGCAGCCAAGAACGGGTTAGCACAGATACGCAGTATTTT.

Concerning this clone itself: One end of the junction varies from germline; a read error may be responsible. The rearrangement joins TRBV5-1 to TRBJ2-7; D is undetermined. Germline lookup yields CDR1 SGHRS and CDR2 YFSETQ. The CDR3 sequence is 15 residues long. CDR3 nucleotide sequence: TGCGCCAGCACCTTGGACGGCGGTCGCTCCTACGAGCAGTACTTC. Its translation is CASTLDGGRSYEQYF.

The rearrangement uses TRBV7-2 and TRBJ1-3; possible D gene TRBD1, 5 bases. CDR1 is SGHTA and CDR2 is FQGNSA in the germline V gene. Trimming left V 2 bases short and J 2 bases short, with 16 bases between. This CDR3 has 17 residues. The CDR3 here is CASSLMASGGTGNTIYF. CDR3 in DNA: TGTGCCAGCAGCTTAATGGCGTCGGGGGGGACTGGAAACACCATATATTTT. Full variable domain (remainder filled in from reference TRBV7-2 and TRBJ1-3): GAGVSQSPSNKVTEKGKDVELRCDPISGHTALYWYRQSLGQGLEFLIYFQGNSAPDKSGLPSDRFSAERTGGSVSTLTIQRTQQEDSAVYLCASSLMASGGTGNTIYFGEGSWLTVV.

The V call is TRBV7-2, the J call TRBJ2-3; 10 nucleotides match TRBD2. Germline loops: CDR1 SGHTA, CDR2 FQGNSA. Trimming took 2 bases from V and 1 from J; bases not matched to a gene: 0. The CDR3 spans 15 residues. The CDR3 sequence is CASSLTSGGTDTQYF. The CDR3 nucleotides are TGTGCCAGCAGCTTAACTAGCGGGGGCACAGATACGCAGTATTTT.

This chain connects TRBV28 to TRBJ1-1; D gene ambiguous. CDR3 length: 14 residues. Trimming took off 2 bases at V and 1 base at J, with 8 bases between the two ends. Germline V gene lookup returns CDR1 MDHEN and CDR2 SYDVKM. The CDR3 reads CASSLIGENTEAFF. As DNA, the CDR3 is TGTGCCAGCAGTTTAATAGGCGAGAACACTGAAGCTTTCTTT. The whole variable domain, filled in from reference TRBV28 and TRBJ1-1, reads DVKVTQSSRYLVKRTGEKVFLECVQDMDHENMFWYRQDPGLGLRLIYFSYDVKMKEKGDIPEGYSVSREKKERFSLILESASTNQTSMYLCASSLIGENTEAFFGQGTRLTVV.

This chain uses TRBV25-1 with TRBJ1-1; TRBD1 is a possible D gene (5 bases). Germline assignment: CDR1 MGHDK and CDR2 SYGVNS. This CDR3 is built from 14 residues. V lost 1 base and J lost 11, with 17 bases in between. CDR3 in amino acids: CASSELRDYPSAFF. The CDR3, as DNA: TGTGCCAGCAGTGAATTGAGGGACTACCCGTCGGCTTTCTTT.

J is TRBJ2-3 and V is TRBV7-2; D is unclear. The CDR3 loop spans 12 amino acids. Germline loops: CDR1 SGHTA, CDR2 FQGNSA. V gave up 5 bases and J gave up 3 bases, with 6 bases separating them. This CDR3 reads CASSAYTDTQYF. The CDR3 DNA reads as TGTGCCAGCAGCGCCTATACAGATACGCAGTATTTT.

J is TRBJ2-1 and V is TRBV20-1, with D possibly TRBD2 on 5 matching bases. This CDR3 is 11 amino acids long. V lost 7 bases and J 8 bases, leaving 12 bases between the germline ends. Germline V gene sequence: CDR1 DFQATT, CDR2 SNEGSKA (reference sequence). Here the CDR3 reads CSVPRVDEQFF. The CDR3 region has the DNA TGCAGTGTTCCGAGGGTCGATGAGCAGTTCTTC.

The rearrangement uses TRBV7-9 and TRBJ1-4; tentative D call: TRBD1 (5 bases). V lost 1 base and J lost 10, with 22 bases in between. The CDR3 contains 17 residues. The V gene's germline CDR1 is SEHNR and CDR2 FQNEAQ (reference sequence). CDR3 coding DNA: TGTGCCAGCAGCTTAGGATCGGCTGCAGGGACGATGAGAAAACTGTTTTTT. It translates to CASSLGSAAGTMRKLFF.

V is TRBV11-2 and J is TRBJ2-5; D is uncertain. V was trimmed by 1 base and J by 6 bases, leaving 12 bases between them. The CDR3 consists of 14 residues. Per germline, CDR1 SGHAT and CDR2 FQNNGV. CDR3 coding DNA: TGTGCCAGCAGCTTAGGGCCTAGGTTACAGACCCAGTACTTC. Amino acid sequence: CASSLGPRLQTQYF.

This clone was picked up one time. The V call is TRBV7-8, the J call TRBJ1-5, with D perhaps TRBD1 (6 bases). V was cut by 5 bases and J by 3 bases, with 11 bases left in between. The germline gives CDR1 SGHVS, CDR2 FQNEAQ. The CDR3 runs 14 residues. The CDR3 loop reads CASSQQGYNQPQHF. DNA for the CDR3: TGTGCCAGCAGCCAACAGGGATACAATCAGCCCCAGCATTTT.